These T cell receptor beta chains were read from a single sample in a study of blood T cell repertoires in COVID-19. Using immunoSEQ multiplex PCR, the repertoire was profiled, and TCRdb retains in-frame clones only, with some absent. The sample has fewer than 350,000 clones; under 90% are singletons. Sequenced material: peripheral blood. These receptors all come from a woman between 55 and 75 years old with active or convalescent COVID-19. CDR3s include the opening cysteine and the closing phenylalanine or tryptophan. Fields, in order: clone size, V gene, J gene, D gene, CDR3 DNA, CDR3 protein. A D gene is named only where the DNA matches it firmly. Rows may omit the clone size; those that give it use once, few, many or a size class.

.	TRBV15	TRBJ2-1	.	TGTGCCACCAGCAGAGAGGGCGTCCGTTCCTACAATGAGCAGTTCTTC	CATSREGVRSYNEQFF
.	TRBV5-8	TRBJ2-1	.	TGTGCCAGCCTCCACGAGAGGAACCCCTCCTACAATGAGCAGTTCTTC	CASLHERNPSYNEQFF
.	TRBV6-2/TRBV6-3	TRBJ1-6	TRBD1	TGTGCCAGCAGTTACTCCGGGACAGAGAATTCACCCCTCCACTTT	CASSYSGTENSPLHF
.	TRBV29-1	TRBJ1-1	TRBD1	TGCAGCGTCCAAAAGACAGGGGGGCACACTGAAGCTTTCTTT	CSVQKTGGHTEAFF
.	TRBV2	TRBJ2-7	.	TGTGCCAGCATGGGTACAGGGAGGGCCAACGAGCAGTACTTC	CASMGTGRANEQYF
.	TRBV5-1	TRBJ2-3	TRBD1	TGCGCCAGCAGCGGACGGCGGGGACAGGGGAGATACACAGATACGCAGTATTTT	CASSGRRGQGRYTDTQYF
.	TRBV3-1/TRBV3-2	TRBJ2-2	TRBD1	TGTGCCAGCAGCCAGGTGACAGGGGGGAGCACCGGGGAGCTGTTTTTT	CASSQVTGGSTGELFF
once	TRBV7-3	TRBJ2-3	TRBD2	TGTGCCAGCAGCTTAATTAGCGGGGACACGCAGTATTTT	CASSLISGDTQYF
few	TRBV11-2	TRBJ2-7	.	TGTGCCAGCAGCTTATTCCTCCTCTCGTCCTACGAGCAGTACTTC	CASSLFLLSSYEQYF
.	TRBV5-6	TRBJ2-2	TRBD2	TGTGCCAGCAGCTTGGCCGTCGAGCGGGGGGCCCACCGGGAGCTGTTTTTT	CASSLAVERGAHRELFF
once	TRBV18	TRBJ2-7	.	TGTGCCAGCTCACCAGCCGAGTACGAGCAGTACTTC	CASSPAEYEQYF
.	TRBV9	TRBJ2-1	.	TGTGCCAGCAGCCCGGGACACTACATGATCGAGCAGTTCTTC	CASSPGHYMIEQFF
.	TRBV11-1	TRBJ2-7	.	TGTGCCAGCAGCCTCCCAGGTTACGAGCAGTACTTC	CASSLPGYEQYF
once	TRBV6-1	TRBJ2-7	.	TGTGCCAGCAGTGAAGCTGGCAGCTACGAGCAGTACTTC	CASSEAGSYEQYF
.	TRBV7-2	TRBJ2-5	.	TGTGCCAGCAGTCAGACTAGGGCAGAGACCCAGTACTTC	CASSQTRAETQYF
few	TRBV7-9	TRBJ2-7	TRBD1	TGTGCCAGCAGTTTTAATCCGGGACAGGGATGGGAGCAGTACTTC	CASSFNPGQGWEQYF
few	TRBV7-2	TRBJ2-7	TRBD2	TGTGCCAGCAGCACCCAAGCGGGGGGGAGTTACGAGCAGTACTTC	CASSTQAGGSYEQYF
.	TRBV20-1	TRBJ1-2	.	TGCAGTGCTAGTCCGGGACATCCCAACTATGGCTACACCTTC	CSASPGHPNYGYTF
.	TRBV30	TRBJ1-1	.	TGTGCCTGGAGATCAGGGATCCTGAACACTGAAGCTTTCTTT	CAWRSGILNTEAFF
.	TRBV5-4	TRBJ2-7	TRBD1	TGTGCCAGCAGCTCCGTCCCGGGACAGGGGATTACCTACGAGCAGTACTTC	CASSSVPGQGITYEQYF
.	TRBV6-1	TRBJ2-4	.	TGTGCCAGCAGTGAAATACAGGGAGGGGCCAAAAACATTCAGTACTTC	CASSEIQGGAKNIQYF
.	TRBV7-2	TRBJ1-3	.	TGTGCCAGCAGTTATACAGGAAACACCATATATTTT	CASSYTGNTIYF
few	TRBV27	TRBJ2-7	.	TGTGCCAGCAGTTTGTGGTCCGGGAACTACGAGCAGTACTTC	CASSLWSGNYEQYF
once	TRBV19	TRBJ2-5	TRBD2	TGTGCCAGTAGTATAGCGGGCGGGGGGGCCCGGGAGACCCAGTACTTC	CASSIAGGGARETQYF
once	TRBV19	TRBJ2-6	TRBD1	TGTGCCAGTAGTCTAGGGACAGTGTCTTCTGCTGGGGCCAACGTCCTGACTTTC	CASSLGTVSSAGANVLTF
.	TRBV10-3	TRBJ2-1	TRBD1	TGTGCCATCAGTGAGAGGACAGGGGTGGGCAATGAGCAGTTCTTC	CAISERTGVGNEQFF
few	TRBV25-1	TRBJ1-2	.	TGTGCCAGCAGTCAAATCAGGGGTTCTGGCTACACCTTC	CASSQIRGSGYTF
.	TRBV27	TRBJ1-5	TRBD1	TGTGCCAGCAGTCCCCAGGGGGCGCAGGGTCAGCCCCAGCATTTT	CASSPQGAQGQPQHF